The clone carrying this TCR beta chain was found once. Its antigen is unknown. This record comes from a study of siplizumab effects on memory and regulatory T cells. Study-wide findings and caveats: It seemed that naive T cells were more diverse than memory cells and were major contributors to the alloresponse.

The length of the CDR3 is 12 residues. Trimming removed 5 bases at V and 5 bases at J, with 8 bases between. Germline V gene lookup returns CDR1 SGHVS and CDR2 FQNEAQ. The assay was immunoSEQ multiplex PCR, and TCRdb's table has in-frame clones only and misses some. The table shows more than 95,000 clones, with 93% occurring only once. The TCR sequence derives from a human donor in good health. Material for sequencing was Tregs sorted from blood. The chain recombines TRBV7-8 with TRBJ2-3, with D hard to call. The CDR3 DNA follows: TGTGCCAGCAGCGCCAGCCAAGATACGCAGTATTTT. Encoded protein: CASSASQDTQYF.